This paragraph reports one TCR beta chain. Its antigen remains undetermined. No much larger clonotype is one base removed from it; base qualities were not supplied. The data derive from a study of blood T cell repertoires in COVID-19 (dated by TCRdb to 2020 to 2022). With respect to the entire study: The collaborator samples originated in the United States, Italy and Spain and spanned the acute and convalescent phases of COVID-19. The material from the prospective study consisted of cDNA or gDNA derived from T cells, B-cell-depleted T cells, or PBMCs. Deeply sampled blood TCRbeta repertoires from subjects exposed to, actively infected with, or recovered from COVID-19 were included in the dataset. The repertoires were made available in a free public database intended to serve as a resource for research on the immune response to SARS-CoV-2. Samples were obtained from the ongoing ImmuneRACE study (first 160 participants) and from about 1,300 subjects provided by 6 global collaborators. Nearly every sample came with metadata listing a de-identified subject ID, COVID-19 status, age in years and sex. Where HLA class I and class II types were available, the types were taken from metadata supplied by the sample provider, not from assay-based typing. Beyond this particular receptor, the publication reports: The quantity of clinical and demographic metadata differed by source and by participant and was supplied without curation.

There are 12 amino acids in the CDR3, from cysteine to phenylalanine inclusive. Of the read, only the CDR3 DNA is kept; its 36 bases are in frame from base 1. The junction carries 12 bases between V and J, which are trimmed by 6 bases and 3 bases respectively. According to the germline V gene, CDR1 reads SQVTM and CDR2 reads ANQGSEA. TCRbeta CDR3 regions were amplified from genomic DNA by means of the immunoSEQ Assay, a bias-controlled multiplex PCR. For the original study's pipeline: Within the assay, amplification of reference gene primers was used to estimate how many nucleated cells each sample contained. To quantify the absolute abundance of each unique TCRbeta CDR3 rearrangement, sequence reads were collapsed and filtered. For each sample, productive Simpson clonality was calculated by taking the square root of Simpson's diversity index across productive rearrangements. This immuneACCESS table, as held by TCRdb, lists in-frame sequences with V and J called but not all clones. Of the missing ones, under half trace to an unresolved V gene in checked studies; the others have no known cause. D and trimming were read from the DNA, whereas the V and J calls and clone size are those reported in that table. Within this sample are roughly 73,000 clones, with about 82% of them counted one time only. The ten largest clonotypes hold roughly 2% of the sample.

Each collaborating institution followed its own protocols to collect whole blood in K2EDTA tubes. For TCRbeta analysis, collaborators shipped samples as frozen whole blood, isolated PBMCs, or DNA extracted from either of those sample types. The chain employs TRBV29-1 and TRBJ2-7; the D gene is perhaps TRBD1, on 5 matching bases. The sequenced material came from peripheral blood. This TCR derives from a woman in her sixties with acute or convalescent COVID-19. The DNA sequence follows: TGCAGCGTACGGCAGGGTGACTACGAGCAGTACTTC. Its amino acids are CSVRQGDYEQYF.